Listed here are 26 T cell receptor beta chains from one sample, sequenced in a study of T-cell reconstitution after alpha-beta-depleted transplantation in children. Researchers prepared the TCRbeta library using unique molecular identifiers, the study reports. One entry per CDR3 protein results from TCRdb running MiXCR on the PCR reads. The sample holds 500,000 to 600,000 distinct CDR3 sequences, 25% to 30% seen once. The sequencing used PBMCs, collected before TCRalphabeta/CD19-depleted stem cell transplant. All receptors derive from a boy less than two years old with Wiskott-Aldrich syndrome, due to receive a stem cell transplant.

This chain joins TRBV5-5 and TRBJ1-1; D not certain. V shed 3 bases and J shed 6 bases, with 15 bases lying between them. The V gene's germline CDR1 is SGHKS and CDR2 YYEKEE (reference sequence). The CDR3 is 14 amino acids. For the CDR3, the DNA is TGTGCCAGCAGCTCGTACTGGGAGAGGGCTGAAGCTTTCTTT. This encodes CASSSYWERAEAFF.

The CDR3 sequence: CSAGGLAKGEQFF. The CDR3 bases are TGCAGTGCTGGGGGACTAGCGAAGGGGGAGCAGTTCTTC. V and J are TRBV20-1 and TRBJ2-1; 10 bases are shared with TRBD2. This CDR3 is 13 amino acids long. V lost 5 bases, J lost 10 bases, and 8 bases stayed unmatched. The germline V gene has CDR1 DFQATT and CDR2 SNEGSKA (reference sequence).

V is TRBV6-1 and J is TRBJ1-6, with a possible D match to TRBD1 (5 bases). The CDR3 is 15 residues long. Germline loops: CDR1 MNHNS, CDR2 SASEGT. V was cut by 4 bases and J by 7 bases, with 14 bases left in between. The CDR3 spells CASSVSGLWNSPLHF. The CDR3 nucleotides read TGTGCCAGCAGTGTCTCAGGGTTATGGAATTCACCCCTCCACTTT.

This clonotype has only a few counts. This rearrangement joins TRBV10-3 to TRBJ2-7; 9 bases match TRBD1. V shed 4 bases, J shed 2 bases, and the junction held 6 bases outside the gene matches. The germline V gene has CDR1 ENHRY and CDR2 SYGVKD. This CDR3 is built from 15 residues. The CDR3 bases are TGTGCCATCAGTGTAGGACAGGGGAATGCCTACGAGCAGTACTTC. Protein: CAISVGQGNAYEQYF.

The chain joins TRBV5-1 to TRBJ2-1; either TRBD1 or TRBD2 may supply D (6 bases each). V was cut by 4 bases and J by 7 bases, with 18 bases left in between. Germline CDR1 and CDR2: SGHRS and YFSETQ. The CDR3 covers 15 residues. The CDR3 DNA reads TGCGCCAGCAGCCAAGGGACTCTAGGGGGGAATGAGCAGTTCTTC. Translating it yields CASSQGTLGGNEQFF.

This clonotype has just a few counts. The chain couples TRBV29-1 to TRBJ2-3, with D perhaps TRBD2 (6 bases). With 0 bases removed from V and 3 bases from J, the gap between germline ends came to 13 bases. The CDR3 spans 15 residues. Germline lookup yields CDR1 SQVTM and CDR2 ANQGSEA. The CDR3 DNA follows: TGCAGCGTTGAAGATTGGAGGGAAAAGACAGATACGCAGTATTTT. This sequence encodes CSVEDWREKTDTQYF.

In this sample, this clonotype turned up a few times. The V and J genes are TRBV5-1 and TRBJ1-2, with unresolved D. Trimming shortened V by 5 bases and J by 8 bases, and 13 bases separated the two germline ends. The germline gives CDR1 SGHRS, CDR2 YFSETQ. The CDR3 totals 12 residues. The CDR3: CASRTGKEGYTF. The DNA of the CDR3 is TGCGCCAGCAGGACCGGCAAGGAAGGCTACACCTTC.

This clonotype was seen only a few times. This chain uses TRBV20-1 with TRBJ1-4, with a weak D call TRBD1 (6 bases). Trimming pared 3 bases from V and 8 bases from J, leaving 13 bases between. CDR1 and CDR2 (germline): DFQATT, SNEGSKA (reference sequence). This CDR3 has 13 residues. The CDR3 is CSASSGVGEKLFF. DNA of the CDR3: TGCAGTGCTAGTTCAGGGGTCGGAGAAAAACTGTTTTTT.

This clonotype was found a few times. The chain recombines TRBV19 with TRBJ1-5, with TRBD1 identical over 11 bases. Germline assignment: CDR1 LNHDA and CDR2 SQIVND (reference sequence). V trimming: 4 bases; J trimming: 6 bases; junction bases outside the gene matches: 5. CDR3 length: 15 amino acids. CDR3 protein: CASSTGTGGGQPQHF. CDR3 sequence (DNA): TGTGCCAGTAGTACCGGGACAGGGGGTGGTCAGCCCCAGCATTTT.

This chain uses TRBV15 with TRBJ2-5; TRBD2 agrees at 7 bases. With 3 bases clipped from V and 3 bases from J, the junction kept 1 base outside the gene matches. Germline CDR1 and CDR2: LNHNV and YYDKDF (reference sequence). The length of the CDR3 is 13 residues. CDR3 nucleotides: TGTGCCACCAGCAGGGGACTAAAAGAGACCCAGTACTTC. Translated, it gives CATSRGLKETQYF.

DNA for the CDR3: TGTGCCAGCAGTGGGGGTACCTTCCGCGAGCAGTACTTC. It specifies CASSGGTFREQYF. The chain carries TRBV27 and TRBJ2-7; either TRBD1 or TRBD2 may fit D (5 bases each). From germline, CDR1 is MNHEY and CDR2 SMNVEV (reference sequence). The CDR3 has 13 amino acids. The V end was cut by 5 bases, the J end by 6 bases, with 14 bases between.

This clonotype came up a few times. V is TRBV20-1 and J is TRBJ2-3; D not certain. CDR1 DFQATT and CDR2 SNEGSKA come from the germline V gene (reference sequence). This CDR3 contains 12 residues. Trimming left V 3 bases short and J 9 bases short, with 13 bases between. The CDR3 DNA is TGCAGTGCTAGCCCCTCAAAGCCCACGCAGTATTTT. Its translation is CSASPSKPTQYF.

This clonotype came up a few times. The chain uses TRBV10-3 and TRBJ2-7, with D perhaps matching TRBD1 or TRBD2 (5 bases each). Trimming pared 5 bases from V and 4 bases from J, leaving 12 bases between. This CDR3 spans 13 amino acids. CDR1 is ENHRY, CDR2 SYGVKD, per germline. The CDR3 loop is CAISRDAYYEQYF. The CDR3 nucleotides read TGTGCCATCAGTCGGGACGCCTATTACGAGCAGTACTTC.

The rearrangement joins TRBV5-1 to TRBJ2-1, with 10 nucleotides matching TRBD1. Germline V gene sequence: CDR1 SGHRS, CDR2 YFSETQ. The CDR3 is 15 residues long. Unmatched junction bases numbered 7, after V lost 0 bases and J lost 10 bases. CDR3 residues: CASSLGQGAGGEQFF. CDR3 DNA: TGCGCCAGCAGCTTGGGACAGGGGGCAGGCGGAGAGCAGTTCTTC. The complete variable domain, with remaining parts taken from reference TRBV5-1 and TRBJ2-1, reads KAGVTQTPRYLIKTRGQQVTLSCSPISGHRSVSWYQQTPGQGLQFLFEYFSETQRNKGNFPGRFSGRQFSNSRSEMNVSTLELGDSALYLCASSLGQGAGGEQFFGPGTRLTVL.

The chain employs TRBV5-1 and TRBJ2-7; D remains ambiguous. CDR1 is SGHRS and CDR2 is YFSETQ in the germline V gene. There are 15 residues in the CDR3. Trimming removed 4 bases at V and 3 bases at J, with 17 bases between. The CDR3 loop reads CASSPDPEGFYEQYF. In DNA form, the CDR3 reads TGCGCCAGCAGCCCAGACCCGGAAGGATTCTACGAGCAGTACTTC. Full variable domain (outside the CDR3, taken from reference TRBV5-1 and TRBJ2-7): KAGVTQTPRYLIKTRGQQVTLSCSPISGHRSVSWYQQTPGQGLQFLFEYFSETQRNKGNFPGRFSGRQFSNSRSEMNVSTLELGDSALYLCASSPDPEGFYEQYFGPGTRLTVT.

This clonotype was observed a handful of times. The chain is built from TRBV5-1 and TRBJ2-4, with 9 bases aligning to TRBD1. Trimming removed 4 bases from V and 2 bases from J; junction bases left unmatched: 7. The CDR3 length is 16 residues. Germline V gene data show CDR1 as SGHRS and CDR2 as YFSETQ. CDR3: CASSMTGGISKNIQYF. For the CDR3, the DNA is TGCGCCAGCAGCATGACAGGGGGGATTTCCAAAAACATTCAGTACTTC.

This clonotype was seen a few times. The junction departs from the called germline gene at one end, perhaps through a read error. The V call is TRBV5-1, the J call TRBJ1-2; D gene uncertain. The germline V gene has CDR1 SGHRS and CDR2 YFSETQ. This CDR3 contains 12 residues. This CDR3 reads CASSSLEGAGYF. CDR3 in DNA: TGCGCCAGCAGCTCTTTAGAGGGCGCGGGTTACTTC.

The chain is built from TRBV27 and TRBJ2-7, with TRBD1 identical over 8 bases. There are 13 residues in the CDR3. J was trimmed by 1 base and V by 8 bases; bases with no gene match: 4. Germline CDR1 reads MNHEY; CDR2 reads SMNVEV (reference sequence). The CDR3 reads CASLGTGSYEQYF. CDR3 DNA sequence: TGTGCCAGCCTCGGGACAGGTTCCTACGAGCAGTACTTC.

CDR3 nucleotides: TGTGCCAGCAGTTTATCAGTCAACTCAGAGACCCAGTACTTC. This codes for CASSLSVNSETQYF. The chain uses TRBV27 and TRBJ2-5; no clear D. CDR1 and CDR2 from the germline V gene are MNHEY and SMNVEV (reference sequence). The CDR3 sequence is 14 residues long. V lost 0 bases and J lost 4, with 9 bases in between.

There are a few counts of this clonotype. The CDR3 sequence: CSVAWVAGETQYF. In DNA, the CDR3 is TGCAGTGTCGCGTGGGTCGCGGGTGAGACCCAGTACTTC. The chain combines TRBV20-1 with TRBJ2-5, with D perhaps matching TRBD2 (5 bases). The CDR3 sequence is 13 residues long. Germline-derived CDR1 and CDR2 are DFQATT and SNEGSKA (reference sequence). V lost 7 bases, J lost 5 bases, and 17 bases lay in between.

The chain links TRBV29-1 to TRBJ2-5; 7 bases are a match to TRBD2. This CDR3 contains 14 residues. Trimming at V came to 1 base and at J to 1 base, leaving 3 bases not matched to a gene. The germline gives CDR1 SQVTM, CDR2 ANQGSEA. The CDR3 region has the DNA TGCAGCGTTGAAGGTCTAGCGGTCCAAGAGACCCAGTACTTC. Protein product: CSVEGLAVQETQYF.

The CDR3 DNA reads as TGCGCCAGCAGCTTCGAGGCGGGAGGTCAAGAGACCCAGTACTTC. Encoded protein: CASSFEAGGQETQYF. This rearrangement joins TRBV5-1 to TRBJ2-5, with 8 bases fitting TRBD2. CDR3 length: 15 amino acids. The germline V gene has CDR1 SGHRS and CDR2 YFSETQ. V lost 2 bases, J lost 2 bases, and 5 bases stayed unmatched.

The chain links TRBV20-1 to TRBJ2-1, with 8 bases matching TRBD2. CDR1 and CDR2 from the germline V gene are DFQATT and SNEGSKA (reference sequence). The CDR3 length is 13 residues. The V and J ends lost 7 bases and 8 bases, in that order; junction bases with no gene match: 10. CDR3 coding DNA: TGCAGTGGGTGGGGCCACGGGAGGGATGAGCAGTTCTTC. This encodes CSGWGHGRDEQFF.

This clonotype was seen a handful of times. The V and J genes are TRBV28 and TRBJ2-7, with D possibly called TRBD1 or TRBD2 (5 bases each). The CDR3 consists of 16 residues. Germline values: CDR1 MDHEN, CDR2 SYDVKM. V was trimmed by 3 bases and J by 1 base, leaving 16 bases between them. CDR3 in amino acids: CASSFPGTENSYEQYF. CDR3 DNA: TGTGCCAGCAGTTTCCCCGGGACCGAAAATTCCTACGAGCAGTACTTC.

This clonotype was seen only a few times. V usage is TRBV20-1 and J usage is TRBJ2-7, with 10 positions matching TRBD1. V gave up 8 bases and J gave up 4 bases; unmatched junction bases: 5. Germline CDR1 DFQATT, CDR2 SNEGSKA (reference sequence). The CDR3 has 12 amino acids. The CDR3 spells CSFRDRGYEQYF. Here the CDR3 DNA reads TGCAGTTTCCGGGACAGGGGTTACGAGCAGTACTTC.

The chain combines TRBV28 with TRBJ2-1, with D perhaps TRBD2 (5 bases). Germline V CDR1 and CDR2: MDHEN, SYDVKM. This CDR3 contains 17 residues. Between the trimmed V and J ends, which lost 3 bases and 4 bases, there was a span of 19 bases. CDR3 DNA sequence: TGTGCCAGCAGTTTCTTTGGCGTGACTAATGGATACAATGAGCAGTTCTTC. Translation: CASSFFGVTNGYNEQFF.